Listed here is a single T cell receptor (beta chain). What it recognizes is unknown. This entry belongs to a study of cytomegalovirus exposure and HLA in healthy donors. Study-level background: The 110 or so validation repertoires used a platform that matched the one used for the 550 to 800 first-cohort repertoires, as a later analysis reported.

The CDR3 is 11 residues long. Germline V gives CDR1 MNHEY, CDR2 SVGAGI. V was shortened by 7 bases and J by 7 bases, with 7 bases between the two germline ends. Some clones are missing from TCRdb's copy, which holds only in-frame ones; the method was immunoSEQ multiplex PCR. The table lists around 250,000 clones, about nine tenths of them singletons. The study, taken as a whole, reports: Clusters of TCRs from the first cohort tended to co-occur in the approximately 130 validation repertoires (as a later analysis found). Cytomegalovirus association was assigned to about 150 TCR beta chains.

Separate from the roughly 700-subject first cohort was the approximately 130-subject validation cohort, to which the donors belonged. The material sequenced was PBMCs. This TCR was recovered from a woman aged 25 to 39 in good health and CMV-seronegative. The chain combines TRBV6-5 with TRBJ2-2, with unresolved D. The CDR3 sequence is CASIWDGELFF. As DNA, the CDR3 is TGTGCCAGCATATGGGACGGGGAGCTGTTTTTT.